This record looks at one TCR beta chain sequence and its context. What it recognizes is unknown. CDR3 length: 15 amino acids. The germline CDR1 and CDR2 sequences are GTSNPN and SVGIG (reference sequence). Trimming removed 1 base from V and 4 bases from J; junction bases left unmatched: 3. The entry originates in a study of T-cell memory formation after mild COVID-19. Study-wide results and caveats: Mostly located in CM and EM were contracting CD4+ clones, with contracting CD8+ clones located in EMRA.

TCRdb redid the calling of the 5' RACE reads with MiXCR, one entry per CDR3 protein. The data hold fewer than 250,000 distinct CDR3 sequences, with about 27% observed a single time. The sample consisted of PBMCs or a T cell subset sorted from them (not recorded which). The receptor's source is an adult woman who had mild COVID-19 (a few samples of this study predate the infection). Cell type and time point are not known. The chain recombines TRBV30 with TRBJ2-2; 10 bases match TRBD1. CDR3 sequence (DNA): TGTGCCTGGAGTGGACAGGGGGCTTTCACCGGGGAGCTGTTTTTT. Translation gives CAWSGQGAFTGELFF.